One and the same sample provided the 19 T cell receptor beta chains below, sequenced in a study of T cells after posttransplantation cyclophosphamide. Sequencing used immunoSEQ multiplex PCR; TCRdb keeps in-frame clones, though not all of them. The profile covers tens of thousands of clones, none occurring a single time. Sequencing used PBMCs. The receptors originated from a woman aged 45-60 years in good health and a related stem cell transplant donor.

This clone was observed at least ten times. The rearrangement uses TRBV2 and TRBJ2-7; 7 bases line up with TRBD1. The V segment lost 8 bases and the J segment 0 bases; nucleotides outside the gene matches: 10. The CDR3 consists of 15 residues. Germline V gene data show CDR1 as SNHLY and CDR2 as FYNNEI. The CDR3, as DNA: TGTGCCAGCTTTGGCCGGGACAGAGGCTCCTACGAGCAGTACTTC. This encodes CASFGRDRGSYEQYF.

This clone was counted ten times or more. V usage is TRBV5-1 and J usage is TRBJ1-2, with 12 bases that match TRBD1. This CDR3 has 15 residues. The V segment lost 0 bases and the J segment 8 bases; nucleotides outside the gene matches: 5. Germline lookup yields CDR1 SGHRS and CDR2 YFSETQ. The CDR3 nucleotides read TGCGCCAGCAGCTTGGAGGCCGGGACAGGGGGCGGCTACACCTTC. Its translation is CASSLEAGTGGGYTF.

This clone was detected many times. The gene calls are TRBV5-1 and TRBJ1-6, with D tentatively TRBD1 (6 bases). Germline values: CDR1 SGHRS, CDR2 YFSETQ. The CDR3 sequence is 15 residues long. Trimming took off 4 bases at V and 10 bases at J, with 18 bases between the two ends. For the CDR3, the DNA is TGCGCCAGCAGCCTCCAACAGGGTAAGGACTCACCCCTCCACTTT. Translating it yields CASSLQQGKDSPLHF. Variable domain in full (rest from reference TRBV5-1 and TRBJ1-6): KAGVTQTPRYLIKTRGQQVTLSCSPISGHRSVSWYQQTPGQGLQFLFEYFSETQRNKGNFPGRFSGRQFSNSRSEMNVSTLELGDSALYLCASSLQQGKDSPLHFGNGTRLTVT.

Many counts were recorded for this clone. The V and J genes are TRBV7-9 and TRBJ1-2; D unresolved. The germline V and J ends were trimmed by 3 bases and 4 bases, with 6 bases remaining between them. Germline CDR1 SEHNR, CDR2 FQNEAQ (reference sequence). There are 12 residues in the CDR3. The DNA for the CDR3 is TGTGCCAGCAGCTTCCAGTCCTATGGCTACACCTTC. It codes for CASSFQSYGYTF.

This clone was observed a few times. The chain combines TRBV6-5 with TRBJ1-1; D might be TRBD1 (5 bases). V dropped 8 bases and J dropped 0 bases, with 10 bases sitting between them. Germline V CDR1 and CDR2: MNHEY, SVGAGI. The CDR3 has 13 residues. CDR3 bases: TGTGCCAGCGAGGACACGATGAACACTGAAGCTTTCTTT. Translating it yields CASEDTMNTEAFF.

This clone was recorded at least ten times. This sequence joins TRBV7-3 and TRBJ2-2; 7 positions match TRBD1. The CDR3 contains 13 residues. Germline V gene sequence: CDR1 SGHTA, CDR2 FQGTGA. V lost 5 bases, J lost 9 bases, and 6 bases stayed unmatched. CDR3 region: CASSPSTGRELFF. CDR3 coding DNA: TGTGCCAGCAGCCCATCGACAGGGCGGGAGCTGTTTTTT.

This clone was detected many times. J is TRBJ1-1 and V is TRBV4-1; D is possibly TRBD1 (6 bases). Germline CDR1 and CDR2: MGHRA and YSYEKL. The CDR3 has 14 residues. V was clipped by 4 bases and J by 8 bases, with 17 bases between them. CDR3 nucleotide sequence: TGCGCCAGCAGCCTCACCAGGGGTTCAGGGGAAGCTTTCTTT. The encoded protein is CASSLTRGSGEAFF.

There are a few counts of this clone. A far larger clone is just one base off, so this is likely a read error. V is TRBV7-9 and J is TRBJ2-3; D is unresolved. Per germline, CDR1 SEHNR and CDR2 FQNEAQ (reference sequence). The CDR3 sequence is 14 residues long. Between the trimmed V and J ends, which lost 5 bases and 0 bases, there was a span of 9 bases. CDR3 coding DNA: TGTGCCAGCAGCCAAACTTCTAGCACAGATACGCAGTATTTT. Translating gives CASSQTSSTDTQYF.

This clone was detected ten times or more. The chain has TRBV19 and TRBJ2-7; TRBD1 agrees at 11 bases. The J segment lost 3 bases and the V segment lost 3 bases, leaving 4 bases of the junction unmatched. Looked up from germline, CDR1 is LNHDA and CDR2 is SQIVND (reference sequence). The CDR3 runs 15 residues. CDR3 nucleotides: TGTGCCAGTAGTATCCCTGGGACAGGGGGCTACGAGCAGTACTTC. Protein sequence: CASSIPGTGGYEQYF.

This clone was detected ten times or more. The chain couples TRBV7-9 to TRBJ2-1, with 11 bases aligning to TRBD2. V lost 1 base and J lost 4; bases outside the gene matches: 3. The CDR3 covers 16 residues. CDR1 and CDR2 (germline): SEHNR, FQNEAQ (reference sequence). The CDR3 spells CASSLEGLAAYNEQFF. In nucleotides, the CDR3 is TGTGCCAGCAGCTTAGAGGGACTAGCGGCTTACAATGAGCAGTTCTTC.

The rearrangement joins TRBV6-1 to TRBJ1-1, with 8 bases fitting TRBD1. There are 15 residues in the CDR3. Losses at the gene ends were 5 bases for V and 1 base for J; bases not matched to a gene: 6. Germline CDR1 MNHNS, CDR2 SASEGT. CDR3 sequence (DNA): TGTGCCAGCAGTCGGGACAGGCTTGGGAACACTGAAGCTTTCTTT. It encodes CASSRDRLGNTEAFF.

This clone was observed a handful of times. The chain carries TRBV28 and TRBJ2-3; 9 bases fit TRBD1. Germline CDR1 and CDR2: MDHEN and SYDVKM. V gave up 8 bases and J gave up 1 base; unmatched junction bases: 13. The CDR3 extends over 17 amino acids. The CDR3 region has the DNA TGTGCCAGCCCCCCGGGACAGGGCCTACCTCGCACAGATACGCAGTATTTT. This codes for CASPPGQGLPRTDTQYF.

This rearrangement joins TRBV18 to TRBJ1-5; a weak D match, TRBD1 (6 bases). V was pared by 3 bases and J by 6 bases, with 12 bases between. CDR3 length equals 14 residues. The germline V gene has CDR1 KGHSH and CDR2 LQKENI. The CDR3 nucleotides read TGTGCCAGCTCACCTACTCGACAGGTTCAGCCCCAGCATTTT. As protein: CASSPTRQVQPQHF.

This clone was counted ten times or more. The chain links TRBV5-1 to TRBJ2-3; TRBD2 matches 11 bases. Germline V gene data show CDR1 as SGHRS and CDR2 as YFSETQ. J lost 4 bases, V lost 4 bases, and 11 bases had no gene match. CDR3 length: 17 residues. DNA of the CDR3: TGCGCCAGCAGCCGAGGCATAGCGGGGGGGATATCAGATACGCAGTATTTT. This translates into CASSRGIAGGISDTQYF.

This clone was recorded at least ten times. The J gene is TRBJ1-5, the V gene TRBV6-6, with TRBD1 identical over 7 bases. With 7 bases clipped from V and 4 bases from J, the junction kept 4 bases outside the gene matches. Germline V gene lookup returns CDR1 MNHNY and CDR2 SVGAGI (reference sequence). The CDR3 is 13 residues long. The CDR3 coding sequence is TGTGCCAGCAATCGGGACAGAAATCAGCCCCAGCATTTT. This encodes CASNRDRNQPQHF.

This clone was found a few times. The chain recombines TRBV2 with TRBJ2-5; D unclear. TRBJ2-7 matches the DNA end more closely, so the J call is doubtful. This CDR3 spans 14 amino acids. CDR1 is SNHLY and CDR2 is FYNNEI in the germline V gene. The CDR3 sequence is CASSAQITTSEQYF. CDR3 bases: TGTGCCAGCAGTGCACAGATAACAACCTCCGAGCAGTACTTC.

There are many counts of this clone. The CDR3 loop is CASSLVSGTGYFLNYGYTF. The CDR3 DNA sequence: TGTGCCAGCAGCTTAGTATCAGGGACAGGCTATTTTTTAAACTATGGCTACACCTTC. V and J are TRBV11-2 and TRBJ1-2; 8 nucleotides align to TRBD1. CDR3 length: 19 amino acids. The V and J ends lost 1 base and 2 bases, in that order; junction bases with no gene match: 15. Germline loops: CDR1 SGHAT, CDR2 FQNNGV.

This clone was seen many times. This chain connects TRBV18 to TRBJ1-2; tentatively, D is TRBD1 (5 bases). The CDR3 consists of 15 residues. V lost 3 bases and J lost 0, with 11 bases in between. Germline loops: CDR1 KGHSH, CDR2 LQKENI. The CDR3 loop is CASSPDWGPNYGYTF. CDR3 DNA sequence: TGTGCCAGCTCACCCGATTGGGGCCCTAACTATGGCTACACCTTC.

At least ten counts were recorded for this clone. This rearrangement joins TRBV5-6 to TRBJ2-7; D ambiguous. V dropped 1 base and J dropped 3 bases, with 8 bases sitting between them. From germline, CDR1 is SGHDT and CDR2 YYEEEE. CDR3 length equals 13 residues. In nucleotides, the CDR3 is TGTGCCAGCAGCTTGCCTCTCGGCTACGAGCAGTACTTC. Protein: CASSLPLGYEQYF.